The entry that follows covers one TCR beta chain sequence. The data originate from a study of blood T cell repertoires in COVID-19. This table comes from immunoSEQ multiplex PCR, and its TCRdb copy is limited to in-frame clones, with some not included. Of some 200,000 clones in the sample, around four fifths are singletons; the top ten hold 15% to 20%. After removal of 6 bases from V and 4 bases from J, the junction contained 8 bases not matched to a gene. This CDR3 region has 16 residues. Germline V gives CDR1 PRHDT, CDR2 FYEKMQ (reference sequence). Sequenced sample: peripheral blood. The chain employs TRBV13 and TRBJ2-3, with 12 bases identical to TRBD2. The source of this sequence is a woman over 75 with active or convalescent COVID-19. DNA of the CDR3: TGTGCCAGCAGACCCCGACTAGCGGGAGATGCAGATACGCAGTATTTT. Translation: CASRPRLAGDADTQYF.